These 17 T cell receptor beta chains were all obtained from the same sample, sequenced in a study of OX40 agonist ivuxolimab in advanced cancers. Measured with immunoSEQ multiplex PCR; TCRdb has only the in-frame clones, and not every one. Here the sample spans 90,000 to 120,000 clones, around 93% being singletons. The material was CD4+ or CD8+ T cells sorted from blood, obtained in a trial of the OX40 agonist ivuxolimab. These receptors were taken from an adult with an advanced solid tumor such as melanoma, head and neck, liver or kidney cancer.

The rearrangement uses TRBV28 and TRBJ2-7; D may correspond to TRBD1 or TRBD2 (7 bases each). V was cut by 5 bases and J by 3 bases, with 23 bases left in between. Germline loops: CDR1 MDHEN, CDR2 SYDVKM. This CDR3 contains 17 residues. The CDR3 DNA follows: TGTGCCAGCAGTAAGCGGGACAGCAGTAGATTCGTCTACGAGCAGTACTTC. Encoded protein: CASSKRDSSRFVYEQYF.

The rearrangement joins TRBV5-1 to TRBJ2-2; TRBD2 is a possible D gene (5 bases). In germline, CDR1 is SGHRS, CDR2 YFSETQ. The CDR3 consists of 14 residues. Trimming pared 1 base from V and 5 bases from J, leaving 9 bases between. DNA of the CDR3: TGCGCCAGCAGCTTGTCGGGATCGACCGGGGAGCTGTTTTTT. It is translated as CASSLSGSTGELFF.

In DNA, the CDR3 is TGTGCCAGCAGCGTAGCCGATGGGGGGCGCGGCTACACCTTC. It codes for CASSVADGGRGYTF. This chain connects TRBV9 to TRBJ1-2; TRBD1 might be the D (6 bases). The germline V gene has CDR1 SGDLS and CDR2 YYNGEE. V was shortened by 0 bases and J by 8 bases, with 14 bases between the two germline ends. The length of the CDR3 is 14 residues.

This chain connects TRBV2 to TRBJ1-1, with a weak D call TRBD1 (5 bases). V lost 7 bases to trimming and J lost 4 bases, with 13 bases between them. The CDR3 is made up of 13 amino acids. Germline CDR1 and CDR2: SNHLY and FYNNEI. CDR3 sequence: CASMSGAFTEAFF. As DNA, the CDR3 is TGTGCCAGCATGAGCGGGGCGTTCACTGAAGCTTTCTTT.

The CDR3: CATSISTDTQYF. CDR3 coding DNA: TGTGCCACCAGCATTAGCACAGATACGCAGTATTTT. This rearrangement joins TRBV15 to TRBJ2-3; D unclear. Germline V CDR1 and CDR2: LNHNV, YYDKDF (reference sequence). The V and J ends lost 4 bases and 0 bases respectively, with 2 bases between them. The CDR3 covers 12 residues.

The gene calls are TRBV18 and TRBJ2-7; 9 bases agree with TRBD1. The junction had 3 bases not matched to a gene; V was cut back by 3 bases and J by 6 bases. CDR3 size: 13 residues. CDR1 and CDR2 (germline): KGHSH, LQKENI. As DNA, the CDR3 is TGTGCCAGCTCACCGGGACAGGGTGGCGAGCAGTACTTC. Amino acids: CASSPGQGGEQYF.

The J gene is TRBJ1-2, the V gene TRBV15; no clear D. The CDR3 covers 13 residues. With 0 bases removed from V and 0 bases from J, the gap between germline ends came to 2 bases. The V gene's germline CDR1 is LNHNV and CDR2 YYDKDF (reference sequence). CDR3: CATSRDPNYGYTF. The CDR3 nucleotides read TGTGCCACCAGCAGAGATCCTAACTATGGCTACACCTTC.

The gene calls are TRBV11-1 and TRBJ2-7; 12 bases agree with TRBD2. The trim removed 6 bases at V and 6 bases at J, leaving 6 bases unmatched. This CDR3 has 14 residues. Germline-derived CDR1 and CDR2 are SGHAT and FQDESV (reference sequence). The CDR3 reads CASRLAGGPGEQYF. The CDR3 nucleotides are TGTGCCAGCAGGCTAGCGGGAGGGCCCGGCGAGCAGTACTTC.

The rearrangement joins TRBV28 to TRBJ2-1; D may be TRBD2 (6 bases). The CDR3 spans 16 residues. Trimming left V 4 bases short and J 5 bases short, with 18 bases between. The germline V gene has CDR1 MDHEN and CDR2 SYDVKM. The CDR3 loop reads CASSYSSASGNNEQFF. In DNA, the CDR3 is TGTGCCAGCAGTTATTCTAGCGCCTCTGGTAACAATGAGCAGTTCTTC.

Only one count was recorded for this clone. The J gene is TRBJ1-4, the V gene TRBV28; D not resolved. The V and J ends lost 4 bases and 7 bases respectively, with 10 bases between them. Germline CDR1 and CDR2: MDHEN and SYDVKM. The CDR3 runs to 13 residues. CDR3 in amino acids: CASSSPPSEKLFF. The CDR3 region has the DNA TGTGCCAGCAGTTCCCCCCCCTCTGAAAAACTGTTTTTT.

V and J are TRBV19 and TRBJ2-1; perhaps TRBD2 as D (6 bases). The CDR3 contains 14 residues. The germline V gene encodes CDR1 LNHDA and CDR2 SQIVND (reference sequence). V lost 3 bases and J lost 8, with 14 bases in between. CDR3 nucleotides: TGTGCCAGTAGTATCGGAGGGTCCCCCCATGAGCAGTTCTTC. Translating it yields CASSIGGSPHEQFF.

The J gene is TRBJ2-2, the V gene TRBV9; D possibly corresponds to TRBD1 (6 bases). CDR3 length: 17 residues. Germline values: CDR1 SGDLS, CDR2 YYNGEE. V shed 0 bases and J shed 6 bases, with 18 bases lying between them. The CDR3 loop reads CASSVGPGQGLAGELFF. The CDR3 DNA is TGTGCCAGCAGCGTAGGACCTGGGCAGGGGTTGGCCGGGGAGCTGTTTTTT.

The V call is TRBV5-4, the J call TRBJ2-7, with 7 bases that match TRBD1. This CDR3 has 14 residues. Losses at the gene ends were 2 bases for V and 3 bases for J; bases not matched to a gene: 5. Germline V gene lookup returns CDR1 SGHNT and CDR2 YYREEE (reference sequence). The CDR3 bases are TGTGCCAGCAGCTTTCCCGGGACAGTCTACGAGCAGTACTTC. This translates into CASSFPGTVYEQYF.

The genes are TRBV28 and TRBJ1-3; tentative D call: TRBD1 (6 bases). CDR3 length equals 15 residues. V was clipped by 8 bases and J by 2 bases, with 16 bases between them. Germline lookup yields CDR1 MDHEN and CDR2 SYDVKM. CDR3 sequence reads: CASGSGDIAGNTIYF. DNA of the CDR3: TGTGCCAGCGGCAGCGGGGACATAGCTGGAAACACCATATATTTT.

The V and J genes are TRBV7-9 and TRBJ2-7, with D tentatively TRBD2 (6 bases). This CDR3 has 15 amino acids. Between the trimmed V and J ends, which lost 2 bases and 5 bases, there was a span of 16 bases. Germline V gives CDR1 SEHNR, CDR2 FQNEAQ (reference sequence). CDR3 bases: TGTGCCAGCAGCTTACCCATTACGGGAGTCAACGAGCAGTACTTC. Its translation: CASSLPITGVNEQYF.

V is TRBV28 and J is TRBJ1-6; D is ambiguous. Trimming shortened V by 6 bases and J by 8 bases, and 14 bases separated the two germline ends. CDR3 length: 14 amino acids. Germline V gene lookup returns CDR1 MDHEN and CDR2 SYDVKM. Here the CDR3 reads CASRLEVGYSPLHF. The CDR3 DNA sequence: TGTGCCAGCAGGTTAGAGGTCGGATATTCACCCCTCCACTTT.

The chain combines TRBV2 with TRBJ1-5, with D unclear. The CDR3 consists of 14 residues. CDR1 is SNHLY and CDR2 is FYNNEI in the germline V gene. The V gene lost 4 bases and the J gene lost 7 bases, with 14 bases spanning the gap. The CDR3 sequence is CASSGPGREQPQHF. CDR3 in DNA: TGTGCCAGCAGTGGACCCGGTAGGGAACAGCCCCAGCATTTT.